This paragraph covers one T cell receptor beta chain sequence. The antigen is unknown. Its ends do not fully match the called genes, so a read error is possible. The entry originates in a study of multiple sclerosis patients with progressive multifocal leukoencephalopathy. CDR1 is SGHRS and CDR2 is YFSETQ in the germline V gene. The CDR3 is made up of 13 amino acids. Some clones are missing from TCRdb's copy, which holds only in-frame ones; the method was immunoSEQ multiplex PCR. The data hold roughly 30,000 clones, with roughly 91% observed a single time. Study-level results: Expanded clones at PML onset predated and persisted through natalizumab therapy.

Indicated time point: before natalizumab initiation. All patients had prior interferon beta, and all PML patients were female. Before the first natalizumab infusion, T0 blood samples were taken. Material for sequencing was PBMCs. The V and J genes are TRBV5-1 and TRBJ2-7; a weak D match, TRBD1 (6 bases). This TCR was recovered from a human donor with multiple sclerosis. The CDR3 is CASSSTGSYEQCF. As DNA, the CDR3 is TGCGCCAGCAGCTCGACAGGCTCCTACGAGCAGTGCTTC.